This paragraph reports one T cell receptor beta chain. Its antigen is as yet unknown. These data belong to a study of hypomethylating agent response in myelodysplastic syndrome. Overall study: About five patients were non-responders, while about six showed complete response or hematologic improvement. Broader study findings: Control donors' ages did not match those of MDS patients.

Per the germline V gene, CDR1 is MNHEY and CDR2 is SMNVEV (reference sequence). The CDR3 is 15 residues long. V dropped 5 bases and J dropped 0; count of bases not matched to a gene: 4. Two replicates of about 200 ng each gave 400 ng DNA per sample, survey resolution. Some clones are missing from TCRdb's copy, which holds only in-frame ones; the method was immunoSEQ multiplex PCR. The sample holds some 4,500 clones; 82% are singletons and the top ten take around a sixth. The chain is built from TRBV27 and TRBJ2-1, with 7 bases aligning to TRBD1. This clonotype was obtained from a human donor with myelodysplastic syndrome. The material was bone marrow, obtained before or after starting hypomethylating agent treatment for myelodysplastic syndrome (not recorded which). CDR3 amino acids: CASSLAGGSYNEQFF. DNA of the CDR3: TGTGCCAGCAGTCTTGCAGGGGGCTCCTACAATGAGCAGTTCTTC.